A selection of T cell receptor beta chains follows, all from one sample in a study of monozygotic twins with cystic fibrosis. Measured with immunoSEQ multiplex PCR; TCRdb has only the in-frame clones, and not every one. This sample yields 30,000 to 45,000 clones, of which 75% to 90% are seen a single time; roughly 1.8% belongs to the top ten. Sequenced material: blood. The origin of the receptors is a girl under 10 years old with cystic fibrosis. Each CDR3 is given with its conserved first and last residue. The order of the fields is CDR3 protein, CDR3 DNA, clone size, V gene, J gene, D gene. D genes are given only for firm matches. Not every row has a clone size; where given, it reads once, few, many or a size class.

CDR3: CSAEGMGPGNTIYF
DNA: TGCAGCGCCGAGGGGATGGGGCCGGGAAACACCATATATTTT
size: .
V: TRBV29-1
J: TRBJ1-3
D: .

CDR3: CASRGFKNIQYF
DNA: TGTGCCAGCCGGGGGTTCAAAAACATTCAGTACTTC
size: .
V: TRBV5-8
J: TRBJ2-4
D: .

CDR3: CSVARDGNQPQHF
DNA: TGCAGCGTTGCCAGGGATGGCAATCAGCCCCAGCATTTT
size: .
V: TRBV29-1
J: TRBJ1-5
D: .

CDR3: CASSTVRLVDSPLHF
DNA: TGTGCCAGCTCGACCGTGAGGCTGGTGGATTCACCCCTCCACTTT
size: .
V: TRBV18
J: TRBJ1-6
D: .

CDR3: CASSYGPGPNQPQHF
DNA: TGTGCCAGCAGTTACGGTCCAGGGCCCAATCAGCCCCAGCATTTT
size: .
V: TRBV6-6
J: TRBJ1-5
D: .

CDR3: CASSFWEGQGALDTQYF
DNA: TGTGCCAGCAGCTTCTGGGAAGGACAGGGGGCTTTAGATACGCAGTATTTT
size: once
V: TRBV5-5
J: TRBJ2-3
D: TRBD1

CDR3: CASSKQGYTEAFF
DNA: TGTGCCAGCAGTAAACAGGGTTACACTGAAGCTTTCTTT
size: .
V: TRBV6-1
J: TRBJ1-1
D: .

CDR3: CAISDISGNTEAFF
DNA: TGTGCCATCAGTGACATATCGGGGAACACTGAAGCTTTCTTT
size: .
V: TRBV10-3
J: TRBJ1-1
D: .

CDR3: CASPSAWGTEAFF
DNA: TGTGCCAGCCCCAGTGCGTGGGGCACTGAAGCTTTCTTT
size: few
V: TRBV11-2
J: TRBJ1-1
D: .

CDR3: CASSEIGLEAFF
DNA: TGTGCCAGCAGTGAAATTGGGCTTGAAGCTTTCTTT
size: few
V: TRBV6-1
J: TRBJ1-1
D: .

CDR3: CASRQGGGYTF
DNA: TGTGCCAGCCGACAGGGAGGTGGCTACACCTTC
size: .
V: TRBV9
J: TRBJ1-2
D: TRBD1

CDR3: CASNADGYSNQPQHF
DNA: TGTGCCAGCAACGCGGACGGATATAGCAATCAGCCCCAGCATTTT
size: few
V: TRBV9
J: TRBJ1-5
D: .

CDR3: CASSPGGKMYGYTF
DNA: TGTGCCAGCTCACCGGGAGGCAAGATGTATGGCTACACCTTC
size: .
V: TRBV18
J: TRBJ1-2
D: .

CDR3: CASSPPRGRDRSYEQYF
DNA: TGTGCCAGCTCACCGCCCCGGGGCCGGGACAGGTCCTACGAGCAGTACTTC
size: .
V: TRBV18
J: TRBJ2-7
D: TRBD1

CDR3: CASSLDGTGRYEQYF
DNA: TGTGCCAGCTCACTTGACGGGACAGGGAGATACGAGCAGTACTTC
size: .
V: TRBV6-5
J: TRBJ2-7
D: TRBD1

CDR3: CASSQDRTGSNSPLHF
DNA: TGCGCCAGCAGCCAAGATAGGACAGGCTCCAATTCACCCCTCCACTTT
size: .
V: TRBV4-3
J: TRBJ1-6
D: TRBD1

CDR3: CASSPGGSTEAFF
DNA: TGTGCCAGCAGCCCCGGGGGGAGCACTGAAGCTTTCTTT
size: .
V: TRBV5-6
J: TRBJ1-1
D: .

CDR3: CASPRGGWTGELFF
DNA: TGTGCCAGCCCTCGCGGGGGGTGGACCGGGGAGCTGTTTTTT
size: .
V: TRBV27
J: TRBJ2-2
D: TRBD2

CDR3: CATRTGTMNTEAFF
DNA: TGCGCCACCCGGACAGGGACTATGAACACTGAAGCTTTCTTT
size: .
V: TRBV5-1
J: TRBJ1-1
D: TRBD1

CDR3: CASTRASSETQYF
DNA: TGTGCCAGCACCCGGGCTAGCAGTGAGACCCAGTACTTC
size: .
V: TRBV2
J: TRBJ2-5
D: .

CDR3: CASSEERTYGYTF
DNA: TGTGCCAGCAGCGAAGAACGGACCTATGGCTACACCTTC
size: few
V: TRBV4-2
J: TRBJ1-2
D: .

CDR3: CASSIPVGGTGGEQYF
DNA: TGCGCCAGCAGCATCCCGGTCGGGGGGACAGGGGGCGAGCAGTACTTC
size: .
V: TRBV5-1
J: TRBJ2-7
D: TRBD1

CDR3: CASSPDIYSNQPQHF
DNA: TGTGCCAGCAGCCCGGACATTTATAGCAATCAGCCCCAGCATTTT
size: .
V: TRBV7-6
J: TRBJ1-5
D: .

CDR3: CASSLSGTHNYGYTF
DNA: TGTGCCAGCAGCCTAAGTGGGACTCACAACTATGGCTACACCTTC
size: .
V: TRBV5-4
J: TRBJ1-2
D: .

CDR3: CASSLALQGGNQPQHF
DNA: TGTGCCAGCAGCTTAGCGCTGCAAGGGGGCAATCAGCCCCAGCATTTT
size: .
V: TRBV7-2
J: TRBJ1-5
D: .

CDR3: CASSPRTSGGAEQYF
DNA: TGTGCCAGCTCACCCCGGACTAGCGGGGGGGCCGAGCAGTACTTC
size: .
V: TRBV18
J: TRBJ2-7
D: TRBD2

CDR3: CASSLGLAGASYEQYF
DNA: TGCGCCAGCAGCCTTGGACTAGCGGGGGCTTCCTACGAGCAGTACTTC
size: few
V: TRBV4-1
J: TRBJ2-7
D: TRBD2

CDR3: CASSLAPTGEYGYTF
DNA: TGCGCCAGCAGCTTGGCACCCACAGGGGAGTATGGCTACACCTTC
size: .
V: TRBV5-1
J: TRBJ1-2
D: TRBD1

CDR3: CASSQGLGAPGLGETQYF
DNA: TGCGCCAGCAGCCAAGGTTTGGGGGCTCCCGGGTTGGGTGAGACCCAGTACTTC
size: .
V: TRBV4-1
J: TRBJ2-5
D: .

CDR3: CASQSEYGYTF
DNA: TGTGCCAGCCAGTCCGAGTATGGCTACACCTTC
size: .
V: TRBV6-6
J: TRBJ1-2
D: .

CDR3: CASSPIRAGVYEQYF
DNA: TGTGCCAGCTCACCAATCCGAGCTGGGGTCTACGAGCAGTACTTC
size: .
V: TRBV18
J: TRBJ2-7
D: .

CDR3: CACAEWGTEAFF
DNA: TGTGCCTGTGCGGAGTGGGGCACTGAAGCTTTCTTT
size: .
V: TRBV30
J: TRBJ1-1
D: .

CDR3: CASSPGTTNEKLFF
DNA: TGTGCCAGCTCACCAGGGACAACTAATGAAAAACTGTTTTTT
size: .
V: TRBV18
J: TRBJ1-4
D: .

CDR3: CASSPPGGTGIRELFF
DNA: TGTGCCAGCAGCCCCCCAGGGGGGACAGGGATTAGGGAGCTGTTTTTT
size: .
V: TRBV9
J: TRBJ2-2
D: TRBD1

CDR3: CSVAVGQYYGYTF
DNA: TGCAGCGTTGCGGTGGGCCAGTACTATGGCTACACCTTC
size: .
V: TRBV29-1
J: TRBJ1-2
D: .

CDR3: CASSQARQGWNTEAFF
DNA: TGCGCCAGCAGCCAAGCCCGACAGGGGTGGAACACTGAAGCTTTCTTT
size: .
V: TRBV4-1
J: TRBJ1-1
D: TRBD1

CDR3: CASSFNRGAEPTNTGELFF
DNA: TGTGCCAGCAGCTTCAACCGGGGGGCGGAACCTACGAACACCGGGGAGCTGTTTTTT
size: .
V: TRBV5-6
J: TRBJ2-2
D: .

CDR3: CATQDRTYEQYF
DNA: TGTGCCACCCAGGACAGGACCTATGAGCAGTACTTC
size: .
V: TRBV2
J: TRBJ2-7
D: TRBD1

CDR3: CASSPGGTYEQYF
DNA: TGTGCCAGCAGTCCAGGGGGCACCTACGAGCAGTACTTC
size: .
V: TRBV6-5
J: TRBJ2-7
D: TRBD1

CDR3: CASSQDDVAVNTDTQYF
DNA: TGCGCCAGCAGCCAAGATGACGTGGCGGTAAACACAGATACGCAGTATTTT
size: .
V: TRBV4-1
J: TRBJ2-3
D: .

CDR3: CSVIFGPYEQYF
DNA: TGCAGCGTTATATTTGGGCCCTACGAGCAGTACTTC
size: .
V: TRBV29-1
J: TRBJ2-7
D: .

CDR3: CASSRGVSGNTIYF
DNA: TGCGCCAGCAGCCGGGGGGTCTCTGGAAACACCATATATTTT
size: .
V: TRBV5-1
J: TRBJ1-3
D: .

CDR3: CASSLSNEGYTF
DNA: TGTGCCAGCAGTTTGTCCAATGAGGGCTACACCTTC
size: few
V: TRBV27
J: TRBJ1-2
D: .

CDR3: CNPDRGSQETQYF
DNA: TGCAACCCGGACAGGGGGTCCCAAGAGACCCAGTACTTC
size: .
V: TRBV29-1
J: TRBJ2-5
D: TRBD1

CDR3: CASSWGQGAREAFF
DNA: TGTGCCAGCAGCTGGGGACAGGGGGCCCGCGAAGCTTTCTTT
size: .
V: TRBV7-2
J: TRBJ1-1
D: TRBD1

CDR3: CASRLAGPYNEQFF
DNA: TGTGCCAGCAGACTAGCGGGACCTTACAATGAGCAGTTCTTC
size: .
V: TRBV25-1
J: TRBJ2-1
D: TRBD2

CDR3: CASSLTASGSSSYEQYF
DNA: TGTGCCAGCAGCTTAACCGCCAGCGGGTCGAGCTCCTACGAGCAGTACTTC
size: .
V: TRBV7-3
J: TRBJ2-7
D: .

CDR3: CSVEDPARTSGGLDTQYF
DNA: TGCAGCGTTGAAGATCCGGCCCGGACTAGCGGGGGGTTGGATACGCAGTATTTT
size: .
V: TRBV29-1
J: TRBJ2-3
D: TRBD2

CDR3: CASSYKRSGNTIYF
DNA: TGTGCCAGCAGCTACAAAAGGTCTGGAAACACCATATATTTT
size: .
V: TRBV27
J: TRBJ1-3
D: .

CDR3: CASSQIRALSGNTIYF
DNA: TGCGCCAGCAGCCAAATCCGGGCCCTCTCTGGAAACACCATATATTTT
size: .
V: TRBV4-1
J: TRBJ1-3
D: .

CDR3: CASTGRGGTDTQYF
DNA: TGTGCCAGCACCGGTCGGGGTGGCACAGATACGCAGTATTTT
size: .
V: TRBV5-4
J: TRBJ2-3
D: .

CDR3: CASSKTSGGAFEQFF
DNA: TGTGCCAGCAGTAAGACTAGCGGGGGGGCCTTTGAGCAGTTCTTC
size: .
V: TRBV6-5
J: TRBJ2-1
D: TRBD2

CDR3: CASSLEATGFNHNGYTF
DNA: TGCGCCAGCAGCTTGGAAGCGACAGGGTTTAATCACAATGGCTACACCTTC
size: once
V: TRBV5-1
J: TRBJ1-2
D: TRBD1

CDR3: CASSGTSGVGETQYF
DNA: TGCGCCAGCAGCGGAACTAGCGGGGTGGGGGAGACCCAGTACTTC
size: .
V: TRBV4-3
J: TRBJ2-5
D: TRBD2

CDR3: CASSLGQVETQYF
DNA: TGTGCCAGCTCACTAGGACAGGTAGAGACCCAGTACTTC
size: .
V: TRBV18
J: TRBJ2-5
D: TRBD1